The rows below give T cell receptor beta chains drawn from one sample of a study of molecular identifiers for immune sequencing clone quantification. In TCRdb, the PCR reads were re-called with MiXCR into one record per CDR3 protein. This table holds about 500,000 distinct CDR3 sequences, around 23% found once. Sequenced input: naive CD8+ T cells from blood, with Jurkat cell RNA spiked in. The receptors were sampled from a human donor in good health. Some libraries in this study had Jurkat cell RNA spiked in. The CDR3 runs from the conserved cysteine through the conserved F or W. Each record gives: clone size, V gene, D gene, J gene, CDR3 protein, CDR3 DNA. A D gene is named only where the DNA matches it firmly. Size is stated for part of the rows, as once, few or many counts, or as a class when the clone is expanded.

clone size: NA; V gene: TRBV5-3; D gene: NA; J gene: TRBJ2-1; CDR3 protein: CASSAVLSYNEQLF; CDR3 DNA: TGTGCCAGCAGCGCCGTCCTCTCATACAATGAGCAGCTCTTC
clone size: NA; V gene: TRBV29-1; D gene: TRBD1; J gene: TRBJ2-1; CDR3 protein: CSVGRGLRDERFF; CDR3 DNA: TGCAGCGTTGGCAGGGGGCTGCGCGATGAGCGGTTCTTC
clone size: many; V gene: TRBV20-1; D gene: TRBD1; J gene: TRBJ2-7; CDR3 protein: CSASGTGVYEQYF; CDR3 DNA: TGCAGTGCTAGTGGGACAGGGGTTTACGAGCAGTACTTC
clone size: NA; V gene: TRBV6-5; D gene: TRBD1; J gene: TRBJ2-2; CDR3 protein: CASRSGTANTGELFF; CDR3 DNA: TGTGCCAGCAGGTCCGGGACAGCAAACACCGGGGAGCTGTTTTTT
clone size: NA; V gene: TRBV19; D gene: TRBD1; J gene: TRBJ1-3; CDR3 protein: CATSRQGAILSGTTIYF; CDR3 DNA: TGTGCCACCAGCCGGCAGGGGGCGATTCTCTCTGGAACCACCATATATTTT
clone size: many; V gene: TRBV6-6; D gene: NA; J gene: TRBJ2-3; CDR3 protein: CASRDPSADTQYF; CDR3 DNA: TGTGCCAGCAGAGACCCTAGCGCAGATACGCAGTATTTT
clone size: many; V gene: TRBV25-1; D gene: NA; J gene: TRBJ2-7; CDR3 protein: CASSEAPEQYF; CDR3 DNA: TGTGCCAGCAGTGAGGCCCCCGAGCAGTACTTC
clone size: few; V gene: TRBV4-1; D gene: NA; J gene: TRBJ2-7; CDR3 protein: CASSSGDRDVEQYF; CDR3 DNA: TGCGCCAGCAGCTCGGGGGACAGAGACGTCGAGCAGTACTTC
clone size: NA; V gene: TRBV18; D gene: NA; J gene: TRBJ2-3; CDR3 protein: CASSRRDNTDTQYF; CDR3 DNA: TGTGCCAGCTCCCGACGGGACAACACAGATACGCAGTATTTT
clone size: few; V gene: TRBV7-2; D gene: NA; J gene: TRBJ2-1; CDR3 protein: CASSSYRVQNYNEQFF; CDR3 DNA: TGTGCCAGCAGCTCATACAGGGTACAGAACTACAATGAGCAGTTCTTC
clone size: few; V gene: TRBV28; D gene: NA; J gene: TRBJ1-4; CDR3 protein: CASSSDGRGEKLFF; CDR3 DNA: TGTGCCAGCAGTTCAGACGGCAGGGGTGAAAAACTGTTTTTT
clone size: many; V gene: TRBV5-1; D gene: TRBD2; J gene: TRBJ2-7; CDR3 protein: CASSPGTSGGLSSYEQYF; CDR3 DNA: TGCGCCAGCAGCCCTGGGACTAGCGGGGGACTGAGCTCCTACGAGCAGTACTTC
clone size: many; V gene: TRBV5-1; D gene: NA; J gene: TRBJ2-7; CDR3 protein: CASSYSGPAYEQYF; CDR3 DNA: TGCGCCAGCAGCTATTCCGGACCAGCCTACGAGCAGTACTTC
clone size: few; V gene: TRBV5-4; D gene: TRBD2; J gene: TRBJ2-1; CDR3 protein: CASSRGGAGDNEQFF; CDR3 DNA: TGTGCCAGCAGCCGCGGGGGGGCCGGTGACAATGAGCAGTTCTTC
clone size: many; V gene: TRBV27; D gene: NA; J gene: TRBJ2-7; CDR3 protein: CASSLYGGGYDYEQYF; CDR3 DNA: TGTGCCAGCAGTTTATACGGAGGGGGGTATGACTACGAGCAGTACTTC
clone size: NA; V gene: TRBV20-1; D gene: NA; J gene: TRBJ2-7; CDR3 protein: CSAGSAYSYEQYF; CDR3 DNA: TGCAGTGCAGGGAGCGCCTACTCCTACGAGCAGTACTTC
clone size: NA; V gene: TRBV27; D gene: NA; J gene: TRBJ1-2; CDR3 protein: CASIKLGVSGYTF; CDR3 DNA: TGTGCCAGCATTAAGTTGGGCGTCTCTGGCTACACCTTC
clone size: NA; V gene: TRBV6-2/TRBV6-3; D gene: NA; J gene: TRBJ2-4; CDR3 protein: CASRRTVDLAKNIQYF; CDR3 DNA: TGTGCCAGCAGGAGGACAGTAGACCTAGCCAAAAACATTCAGTACTTC
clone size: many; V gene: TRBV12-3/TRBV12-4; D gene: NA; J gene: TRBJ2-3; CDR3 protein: CASSWLASDTQYF; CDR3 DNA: TGTGCCAGCAGTTGGCTAGCTTCTGATACGCAGTATTTT
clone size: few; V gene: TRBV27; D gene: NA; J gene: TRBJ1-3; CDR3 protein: CASSLGASAGNTIYF; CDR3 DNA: TGTGCCAGCAGTCTGGGGGCGTCTGCTGGAAACACCATATATTTT
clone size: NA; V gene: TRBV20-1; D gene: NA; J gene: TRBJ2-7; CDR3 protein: CSASAANYEQYF; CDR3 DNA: TGCAGTGCTAGTGCGGCCAATTACGAGCAGTACTTC
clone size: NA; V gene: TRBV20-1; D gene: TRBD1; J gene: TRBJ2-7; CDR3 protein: CSPPGQAALPLRYEQYF; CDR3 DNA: TGCAGTCCTCCTGGACAGGCGGCCCTCCCGCTACGCTACGAGCAGTACTTC
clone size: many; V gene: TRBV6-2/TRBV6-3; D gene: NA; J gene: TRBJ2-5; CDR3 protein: CASSYAVTHEETQYF; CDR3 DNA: TGTGCCAGCAGTTACGCAGTGACACACGAAGAGACCCAGTACTTC
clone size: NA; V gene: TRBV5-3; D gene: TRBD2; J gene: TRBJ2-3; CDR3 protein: CASSWLLTSGGRTDTQYF; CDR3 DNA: TGTGCCAGCAGCTGGCTCTTGACTAGCGGGGGCCGCACAGATACGCAGTATTTT
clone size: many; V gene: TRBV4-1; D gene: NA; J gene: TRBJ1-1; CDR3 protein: CASSQKTGMNTEAFF; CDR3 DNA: TGCGCCAGCAGCCAAAAAACAGGTATGAACACTGAAGCTTTCTTT
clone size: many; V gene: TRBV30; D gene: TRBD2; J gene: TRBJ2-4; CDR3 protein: CAWSQGTSVNIQYF; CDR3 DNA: TGTGCCTGGAGTCAAGGGACTAGCGTAAACATTCAGTACTTC
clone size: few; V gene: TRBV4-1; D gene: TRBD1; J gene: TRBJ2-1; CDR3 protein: CAGSQMGQGAGEQFF; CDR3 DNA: TGCGCCGGCAGCCAAATGGGGCAGGGGGCAGGCGAGCAGTTCTTC
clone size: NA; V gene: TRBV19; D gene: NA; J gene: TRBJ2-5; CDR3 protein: CASTGLENQETQYF; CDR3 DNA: TGTGCCAGTACGGGTTTAGAGAACCAAGAGACCCAGTACTTC
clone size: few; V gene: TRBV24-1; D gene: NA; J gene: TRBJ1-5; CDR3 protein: CATSDGGGYGQPQHF; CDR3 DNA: TGTGCCACCAGTGATGGGGGGGGGTACGGTCAGCCCCAGCATTTT
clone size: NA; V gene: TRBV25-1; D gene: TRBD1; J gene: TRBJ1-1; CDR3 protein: CASSEYGTEHTEAFF; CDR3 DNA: TGTGCCAGCAGTGAATACGGGACAGAGCACACTGAAGCTTTCTTT
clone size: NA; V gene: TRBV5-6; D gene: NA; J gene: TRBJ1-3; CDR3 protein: CASCLYSGNTIYF; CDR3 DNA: TGTGCCAGCTGCTTGTACTCTGGAAACACCATATATTTT
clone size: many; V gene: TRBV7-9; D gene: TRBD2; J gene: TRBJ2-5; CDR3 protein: CASSLAGGPLETQYF; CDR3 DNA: TGTGCCAGCAGCCTAGCGGGAGGGCCTTTGGAGACCCAGTACTTC
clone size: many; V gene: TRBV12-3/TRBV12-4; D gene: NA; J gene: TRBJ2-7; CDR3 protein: CASSFGPEEQYF; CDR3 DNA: TGTGCCAGCAGTTTTGGACCCGAGGAACAGTACTTC
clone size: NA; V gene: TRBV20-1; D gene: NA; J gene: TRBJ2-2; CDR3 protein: CSARDQRNPLYGELFF; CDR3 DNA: TGCAGTGCTAGAGATCAGCGGAACCCTCTGTACGGGGAGCTGTTTTTT
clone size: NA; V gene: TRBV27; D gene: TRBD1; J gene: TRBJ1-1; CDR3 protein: CASSLTGGAYTEAFF; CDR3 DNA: TGTGCCAGCAGCCTGACAGGGGGCGCATACACTGAAGCTTTCTTT
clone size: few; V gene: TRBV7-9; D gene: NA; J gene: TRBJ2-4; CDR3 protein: CASSPYGTYMDF; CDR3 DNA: TGTGCCAGCAGCCCCTACGGGACATACATGGACTTC
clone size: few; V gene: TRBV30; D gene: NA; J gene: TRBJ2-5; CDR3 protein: CAWDLPGAQYF; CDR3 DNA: TGTGCCTGGGACCTGCCAGGGGCCCAGTACTTC
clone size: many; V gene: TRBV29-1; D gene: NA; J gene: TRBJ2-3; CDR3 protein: CSVEDLFVSGTSTDTQYF; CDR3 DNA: TGCAGCGTTGAAGATCTCTTTGTTAGCGGAACTAGCACAGATACGCAGTATTTT
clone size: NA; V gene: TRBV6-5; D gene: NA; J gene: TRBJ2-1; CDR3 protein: CASSFRDYNEQFF; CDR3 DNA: TGTGCCAGCAGTTTCAGGGACTACAATGAGCAGTTCTTC
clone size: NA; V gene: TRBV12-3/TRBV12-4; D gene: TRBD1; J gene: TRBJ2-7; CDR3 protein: CASSSGTGVSGAYEQYF; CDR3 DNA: TGTGCCAGCAGCTCCGGGACAGGGGTCTCCGGCGCCTACGAGCAGTACTTC
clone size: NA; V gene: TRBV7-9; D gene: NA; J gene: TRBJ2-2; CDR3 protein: CASSLVYRNTGELFF; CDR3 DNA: TGTGCCAGCAGCTTGGTGTATCGGAACACCGGGGAGCTGTTTTTT
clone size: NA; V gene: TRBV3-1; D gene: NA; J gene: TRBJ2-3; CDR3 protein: CASSQVMSSSTDTQYF; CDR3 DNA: TGTGCCAGCAGCCAAGTAATGAGTTCAAGCACAGATACGCAGTATTTT
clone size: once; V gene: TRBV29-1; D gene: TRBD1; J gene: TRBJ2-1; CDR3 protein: CSVTAETGDNEQFF; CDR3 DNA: TGCAGCGTAACGGCCGAGACAGGGGACAATGAGCAGTTCTTC
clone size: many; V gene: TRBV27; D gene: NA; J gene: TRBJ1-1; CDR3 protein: CASSLSGGAEAFF; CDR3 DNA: TGTGCCAGCAGTTTAAGCGGTGGGGCGGAAGCTTTCTTT
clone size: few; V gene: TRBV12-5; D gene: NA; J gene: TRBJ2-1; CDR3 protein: CASGVGARAYNEQFF; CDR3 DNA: TGTGCTAGCGGGGTTGGAGCCCGAGCCTACAATGAGCAGTTCTTC
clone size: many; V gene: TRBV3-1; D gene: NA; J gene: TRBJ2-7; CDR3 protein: CASSPSRVYEQYF; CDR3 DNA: TGTGCCAGCAGCCCGTCTCGAGTCTACGAGCAGTACTTC
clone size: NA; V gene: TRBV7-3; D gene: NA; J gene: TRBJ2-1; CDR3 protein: CAGSLVSRPGTTYNEQFF; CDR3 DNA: TGTGCCGGCAGCTTAGTATCCCGACCAGGGACCACCTACAATGAGCAGTTCTTC
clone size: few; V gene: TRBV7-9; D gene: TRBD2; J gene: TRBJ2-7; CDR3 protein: CASSPLTSGVYEQYF; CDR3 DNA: TGTGCCAGCAGCCCCTTGACTAGCGGAGTCTACGAGCAGTACTTC
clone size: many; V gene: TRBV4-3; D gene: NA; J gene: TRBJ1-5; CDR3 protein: CASSQDYQTSNQPQHF; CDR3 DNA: TGCGCCAGCAGCCAAGATTATCAAACTAGCAATCAGCCCCAGCATTTT
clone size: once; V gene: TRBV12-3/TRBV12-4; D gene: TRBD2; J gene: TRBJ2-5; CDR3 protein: CASSFGGLKETQYF; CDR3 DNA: TGTGCCAGCAGTTTCGGGGGGTTGAAAGAGACCCAGTACTTC
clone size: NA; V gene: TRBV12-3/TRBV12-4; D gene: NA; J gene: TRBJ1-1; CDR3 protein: CASSLGSDTEAFF; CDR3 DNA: TGTGCCAGCAGTTTAGGATCGGACACTGAAGCTTTCTTT
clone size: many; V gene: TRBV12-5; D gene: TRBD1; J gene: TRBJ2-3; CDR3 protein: CASDRTTGGIADTQYF; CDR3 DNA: TGTGCTAGTGACAGGACAACAGGGGGCATCGCAGATACGCAGTATTTT
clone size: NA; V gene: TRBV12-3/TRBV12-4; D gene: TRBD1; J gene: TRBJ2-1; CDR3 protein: CASSFLRGPNEQFF; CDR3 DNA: TGTGCCAGCAGTTTTCTCAGGGGGCCCAATGAGCAGTTCTTC
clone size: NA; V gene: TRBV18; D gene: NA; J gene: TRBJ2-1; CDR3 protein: CASSPSVSGQYNEQFF; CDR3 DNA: TGTGCCAGCTCACCTTCTGTCAGCGGGCAATACAATGAGCAGTTCTTC
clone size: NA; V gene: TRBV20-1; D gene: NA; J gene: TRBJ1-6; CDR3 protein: CGARDRYRAYSPLHF; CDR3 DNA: TGCGGTGCTAGAGATCGGTACAGGGCTTATTCACCCCTCCACTTT
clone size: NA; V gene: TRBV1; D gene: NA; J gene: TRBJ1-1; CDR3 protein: CTSSQDPRDRGRWHTEAFF; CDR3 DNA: TGCACCAGCAGCCAAGATCCCCGGGACAGGGGGCGATGGCACACTGAAGCTTTCTTT
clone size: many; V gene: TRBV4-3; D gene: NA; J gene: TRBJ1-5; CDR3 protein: CASSQDLADNQPQHF; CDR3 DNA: TGCGCCAGCAGCCAAGATTTGGCAGATAATCAGCCCCAGCATTTT